The rows below give T cell receptor beta chains drawn from one sample of a study of cytomegalovirus exposure and HLA in healthy donors. This table comes from immunoSEQ multiplex PCR, and its TCRdb copy is limited to in-frame clones, with some not included. There are 140,000 to 150,000 clones in the sample; about 70% occur only once, and roughly 2% lies in the top ten. Sequencing was done on a sample of PBMCs. These receptors were taken from a woman aged 55-69 years in good health and CMV-seropositive. Both conserved end residues are part of each CDR3. A D gene is named only where the DNA matches it firmly.

D,J,V,DNA,CDR3
NA,TRBJ2-3,TRBV5-1,TGCGCCAGCAGCCCCCAGGCAGGGAACACAGATACGCAGTATTTT,CASSPQAGNTDTQYF
TRBD2,TRBJ2-1,TRBV6-1,TGTGCCAGCAAAACTAGCGGGAGTGATGAGCAGTTCTTC,CASKTSGSDEQFF
TRBD2,TRBJ2-1,TRBV30,TGTGCCTTCACCCGGTGGCTAGCGGGGAACAATGAGCAGTTCTTC,CAFTRWLAGNNEQFF
NA,TRBJ2-7,TRBV28,TGTGCCAGCAGTTTAGGGAGGTACGAGCAGTACTTC,CASSLGRYEQYF
NA,TRBJ1-1,TRBV6-5,TGTGCCAGCAGCAGGGTTTGGTACACTGAAGCTTTCTTT,CASSRVWYTEAFF
NA,TRBJ1-4,TRBV4-1,TGCGCCAGCAGCCAAGGCGTGGCGACAGACACAACTAATGAAAAACTGTTTTTT,CASSQGVATDTTNEKLFF
TRBD2,TRBJ2-1,TRBV11-2,TGTGCCAGCAGCTTAGTAAATAGCGGGACGGGCAATGAGCAGTTCTTC,CASSLVNSGTGNEQFF
TRBD1,TRBJ1-5,TRBV9,TGTGCCAGCAGCGAGGGACAGGGGGCCGGTCAGCCCCAGCATTTT,CASSEGQGAGQPQHF
NA,TRBJ2-1,TRBV20-1,TGCAGTGCTATTAACAATGAGCAGTTCTTC,CSAINNEQFF
NA,TRBJ1-4,TRBV9,TGTGCCAGCAGCGTAGGAACTGAGGTCGGAAAACTGTTTTTT,CASSVGTEVGKLFF